This record looks at one TCR beta chain sequence and its context. Its specificity is unknown. Mismatch with germline at one junction end may stem from a read error. This sample was included in a study of tumor-infiltrating lymphocytes in primary liver carcinoma. The wider study: Staged T1-T3 N0M0, the tumors had sizes that ranged from roughly 4 to 10 cm across. Overall study results and limits: It was observed that only about 8-24% of the top clones appeared in every one of the five tumor regions.

Taking about 17-31 mg of unsorted bulk tissue, the authors co-extracted RNA and DNA. Germline assignment: CDR1 SGHAT and CDR2 FQNNGV. The CDR3 has 14 amino acids. A constant-region primer served to make TCR beta cDNA from 500 to 550 ng total RNA. Slightly modified ARM-PCR, run as three nested multiplex PCR rounds, produced the TCR beta libraries. Forward primers for TRBV1-TRBV30 and a C-beta reverse primer served the first two PCR rounds, at 10 cycles each. TCRdb itself ran the multiplex PCR reads through MiXCR, one entry per CDR3 protein. This sample has around 80,000 distinct CDR3 sequences, with 72% found just once.

The chain uses TRBV11-2 and TRBJ2-5; tentatively, D is TRBD2 (5 bases). The receptor was derived from a man in his forties or fifties with primary liver carcinoma and hepatitis B virus infection. What was sequenced was liver tumor tissue from sampling region 1. This sample's subset: tumor region T1, superior pole. The CDR3 here is CVSSSTGILLSQYF. The CDR3 DNA sequence: TGTGTCAGCAGCTCGACGGGGATATTATTATCCCAGTATTTC.